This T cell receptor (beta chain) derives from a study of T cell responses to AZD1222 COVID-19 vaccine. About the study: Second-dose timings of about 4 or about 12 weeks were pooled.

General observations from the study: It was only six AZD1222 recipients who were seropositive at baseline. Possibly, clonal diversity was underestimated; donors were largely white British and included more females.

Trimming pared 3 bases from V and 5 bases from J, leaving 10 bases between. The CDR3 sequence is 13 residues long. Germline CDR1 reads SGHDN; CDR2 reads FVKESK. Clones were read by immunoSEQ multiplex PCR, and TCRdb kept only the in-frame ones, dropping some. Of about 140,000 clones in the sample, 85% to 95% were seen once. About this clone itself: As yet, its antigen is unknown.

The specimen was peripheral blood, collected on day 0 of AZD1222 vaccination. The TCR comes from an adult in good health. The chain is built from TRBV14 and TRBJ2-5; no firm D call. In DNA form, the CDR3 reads TGTGCCAGCAGCCAGACGGAACGGGAGACCCAGTACTTC. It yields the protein CASSQTERETQYF.